These 4 T cell receptor beta chains were sequenced from one sample in a study of cytomegalovirus exposure and HLA in healthy donors. PCR involved 60 Vbeta and 13 Jbeta primers. Libraries were prepared by immunoSEQ multiplex PCR; TCRdb keeps only in-frame clonotypes and omits some of them. This table holds 70,000 to 80,000 clones. The sequencing input was PBMCs. The receptor source for this set is a middle-aged man in good health and CMV-seronegative.

The J gene is TRBJ1-4, the V gene TRBV4-1, with D unclear. The CDR3 loop spans 13 amino acids. Germline assignment: CDR1 MGHRA and CDR2 YSYEKL. V lost 2 bases and J 8 bases, leaving 9 bases between the germline ends. DNA for the CDR3: TGCGCCAGCAGCCAACCACTCCTAGAAAAACTGTTTTTT. It codes for CASSQPLLEKLFF.

The rearrangement joins TRBV18 to TRBJ2-7; a weak D match, TRBD2 (6 bases). Germline lookup yields CDR1 KGHSH and CDR2 LQKENI. Trimming took 3 bases from V and 9 from J, leaving 21 bases between them. This CDR3 region has 15 residues. The CDR3 spells CASSPGGGQQGVQYF. The CDR3 nucleotides are TGTGCCAGCTCACCGGGAGGAGGGCAGCAGGGCGTGCAGTACTTC. The whole variable domain, filled in from reference TRBV18 and TRBJ2-7, reads NAGVMQNPRHLVRRRGQEARLRCSPMKGHSHVYWYRQLPEEGLKFMVYLQKENIIDESGMPKERFSAEFPKEGPSILRIQQVVRGDSAAYFCASSPGGGQQGVQYFGPGTRLTVT.

This chain uses TRBV18 with TRBJ1-2, with a tentative D call TRBD1 (5 bases). The V and J ends lost 4 bases and 5 bases respectively, with 17 bases between them. CDR1 KGHSH and CDR2 LQKENI come from the germline V gene. This CDR3 is 15 amino acids long. Here the CDR3 DNA reads TGTGCCAGCTCACTTGGTCAGGGTTACCTGTATGGCTACACCTTC. It codes for CASSLGQGYLYGYTF.

The chain links TRBV28 to TRBJ2-5, with a possible D match to TRBD1 (5 bases). The ends were cut back, 2 bases at V and 7 bases at J, with 17 bases in the middle. Germline V gene sequence: CDR1 MDHEN, CDR2 SYDVKM. This CDR3 has 15 amino acids. The CDR3 loop is CASSLPWTQSGTQYF. CDR3 nucleotides: TGTGCCAGCAGTTTACCGTGGACACAGTCGGGGACCCAGTACTTC.